The 32 T cell receptor beta chains presented below share a single source sample, sequenced in a study of Tregs in tolerant kidney transplant recipients (dated 2019 in TCRdb). Taken with the paper, the label for time point translates to: blood sample drawn before combined kidney and bone marrow transplant. Library generation was performed with the immunoSEQ multiplex PCR assay. TCRdb provides this immuneACCESS table in a form limited to in-frame rearrangements. Some clones are lacking; in checked studies, under half of them reflect an unresolved V gene, and why the rest are absent is not known. This sample has roughly 66,000 clones in its table, and 80% to 95% of those were observed once. Jointly, the top ten make up 10% to 11% of the sample. This sample comprised CD8+ T cells from blood, obtained before the transplant. All receptors come from a human donor who received a combined kidney and bone marrow transplant.

The chain is built from TRBV19 and TRBJ1-2; D unclear. This CDR3 comprises 13 residues. V was shortened by 2 bases and J by 2 bases, with 6 bases between the two germline ends. Looked up from germline, CDR1 is LNHDA and CDR2 is SQIVND (reference sequence). The CDR3 is CASSISENYGYTF. The CDR3 DNA reads as TGTGCCAGTAGTATATCAGAAAACTATGGCTACACCTTC. Supplemented by reference TRBV19 and TRBJ1-2, the full variable domain reads DGGITQSPKYLFRKEGQNVTLSCEQNLNHDAMYWYRQDPGQGLRLIYYSQIVNDFQKGDIAEGYSVSREKKESFPLTVTSAQKNPTAFYLCASSISENYGYTFGSGTRLTVV.

This clone was seen more than once but under ten times. The V call is TRBV5-4, the J call TRBJ1-4; 8 bases align to TRBD1. V gave up 3 bases and J gave up 8 bases; unmatched junction bases: 6. Germline V lookup: CDR1 SGHNT, CDR2 YYREEE (reference sequence). The CDR3 contains 14 residues. In DNA, the CDR3 is TGTGCCAGCAGCTCGACAGGGGTTGGGGAAAAACTGTTTTTT. This translates into CASSSTGVGEKLFF.

The count of this clone is one. This chain joins TRBV7-3 and TRBJ2-3; 12 nucleotides match TRBD2. The V gene's germline CDR1 is SGHTA and CDR2 FQGTGA. V lost 5 bases, J lost 4 bases, and 4 bases stayed unmatched. This CDR3 comprises 15 residues. CDR3 sequence: CASSPSGGGADTQYF. Here the CDR3 DNA reads TGTGCCAGCAGCCCTAGCGGGGGGGGTGCAGATACGCAGTATTTT.

The chain is built from TRBV9 and TRBJ2-7; TRBD1 might be the D (8 bases). This CDR3 spans 15 amino acids. Trimming pared 3 bases from V and 3 bases from J, leaving 16 bases between. CDR1 and CDR2 (germline): SGDLS, YYNGEE. The CDR3 loop is CASSEGGDRIYEQYF. DNA of the CDR3: TGTGCCAGCAGCGAGGGAGGGGACAGGATCTACGAGCAGTACTTC.

The genes are TRBV7-8 and TRBJ2-1; 8 bases fit TRBD2. V shed 5 bases, J shed 3 bases, and the junction held 9 bases outside the gene matches. Germline-derived CDR1 and CDR2 are SGHVS and FQNEAQ. The CDR3 consists of 16 residues. For the CDR3, the DNA is TGTGCCAGCAGCCCGGGGGGGGCCAACCTCTACAATGAGCAGTTCTTC. Translating it yields CASSPGGANLYNEQFF.

This chain uses TRBV19 with TRBJ1-5; no reliable D call. The V gene's germline CDR1 is LNHDA and CDR2 SQIVND (reference sequence). Trimming took off 5 bases at V and 6 bases at J, with 14 bases between the two ends. This CDR3 is 14 amino acids long. The CDR3 nucleotides are TGTGCCAGTAGTGATGGGGAGGAGAGTCAGCCCCAGCATTTT. It translates to CASSDGEESQPQHF.

The chain is built from TRBV7-8 and TRBJ1-2, with a tentative D call TRBD1 (6 bases). The CDR3 extends over 14 amino acids. Per the germline V gene, CDR1 is SGHVS and CDR2 is FQNEAQ. V was cut by 5 bases and J by 8 bases, with 18 bases left in between. Here the CDR3 DNA reads TGTGCCAGCAGCCCCGCCGGGGGGGCCGGGGGCTACACCTTC. Translated, it gives CASSPAGGAGGYTF.

The chain carries TRBV19 and TRBJ1-5; the D is unclear. Germline values: CDR1 LNHDA, CDR2 SQIVND (reference sequence). V was shortened by 5 bases and J by 0 bases, with 11 bases between the two germline ends. The CDR3 has 15 residues. Here the CDR3 DNA reads TGTGCCAGTAGTCTCCAGGTTTATAGCAATCAGCCCCAGCATTTT. This gives the protein CASSLQVYSNQPQHF.

The chain couples TRBV19 to TRBJ2-3; D call uncertain. Germline CDR1 and CDR2: LNHDA and SQIVND (reference sequence). The CDR3 totals 13 residues. V gave up 6 bases and J gave up 0 bases, with 7 bases separating them. The CDR3 nucleotides read TGTGCCAGTAGCACAACAAGCACAGATACGCAGTATTTT. Protein: CASSTTSTDTQYF.

The J gene is TRBJ2-7, the V gene TRBV28, with 8 positions matching TRBD1. V was pared by 5 bases and J by 2 bases, with 8 bases of the junction left unmatched. The CDR3 is 15 residues long. Germline V gene data show CDR1 as MDHEN and CDR2 as SYDVKM. This CDR3 reads CASSPLQGAAYEQYF. The CDR3 nucleotides read TGTGCCAGCAGTCCTCTCCAGGGGGCAGCCTACGAGCAGTACTTC.

The chain recombines TRBV6-5 with TRBJ1-1; D not resolved. Per germline, CDR1 MNHEY and CDR2 SVGAGI. Trimming took 7 bases from V and 1 from J, leaving 13 bases between them. The CDR3 sequence is 14 residues long. Here the CDR3 DNA reads TGTGCCAGCACCCTATATCCCCAGAACACTGAAGCTTTCTTT. This encodes CASTLYPQNTEAFF.

This chain joins TRBV7-9 and TRBJ1-1, with D tentatively TRBD1 (5 bases). Germline CDR1 SEHNR, CDR2 FQNEAQ (reference sequence). There are 14 residues in the CDR3. Deletions cut 5 bases from V and 0 bases from J, with 10 bases between. Here the CDR3 DNA reads TGTGCCAGCAGCCCAGGGCTATTGAACACTGAAGCTTTCTTT. Translating it yields CASSPGLLNTEAFF. Variable domain in full (rest from reference TRBV7-9 and TRBJ1-1): DTGVSQNPRHKITKRGQNVTFRCDPISEHNRLYWYRQTLGQGPEFLTYFQNEAQLEKSRLLSDRFSAERPKGSFSTLEIQRTEQGDSAMYLCASSPGLLNTEAFFGQGTRLTVV.

This clone is termed medium-sized. V is TRBV28 and J is TRBJ1-1; D is unresolved. Between the trimmed V and J ends, which lost 7 bases and 4 bases, there was a span of 22 bases. CDR3 length equals 16 residues. The germline gives CDR1 MDHEN, CDR2 SYDVKM. CDR3 sequence (DNA): TGTGCCAGCACCCTCCTCTCGTCAGGTTCTGGCACTGAAGCTTTCTTT. It translates to CASTLLSSGSGTEAFF.

The rearrangement joins TRBV30 to TRBJ2-1; tentative D call: TRBD2 (6 bases). This CDR3 is 15 amino acids long. Germline V CDR1 and CDR2: GTSNPN, SVGIG (reference sequence). V was trimmed by 2 bases and J by 5 bases, leaving 16 bases between them. The CDR3 here is CAWSSGSGANNEQFF. DNA of the CDR3: TGTGCCTGGAGTAGTGGTAGCGGAGCTAACAATGAGCAGTTCTTC.

The rearrangement uses TRBV5-6 and TRBJ2-7; D is possibly TRBD2 (6 bases). Per the germline V gene, CDR1 is SGHDT and CDR2 is YYEEEE. Trimming pared 5 bases from V and 1 base from J, leaving 13 bases between. CDR3 length: 14 amino acids. The CDR3 DNA reads as TGTGCCAGCAGTTTAGGGAGCGGGTCCTACGAGCAGTACTTC. Its translation: CASSLGSGSYEQYF.

This clone was counted a single time. The chain recombines TRBV6-5 with TRBJ1-2, with TRBD1 matching over 9 bases. CDR3 size: 13 residues. Germline CDR1 MNHEY, CDR2 SVGAGI. The V segment lost 7 bases and the J segment 4 bases; nucleotides outside the gene matches: 4. The CDR3 sequence is CASKTTGGYGYTF. The CDR3 nucleotides are TGTGCCAGCAAGACGACAGGGGGCTATGGCTACACCTTC.

This chain links TRBV29-1 with TRBJ1-4, with D possibly TRBD1 on 5 matching bases. With 8 bases removed from V and 1 base from J, the gap between germline ends came to 11 bases. Germline V gene lookup returns CDR1 SQVTM and CDR2 ANQGSEA. CDR3 length equals 13 residues. CDR3 nucleotides: TGCAGCACCCGACAGAAAACTAATGAAAAACTGTTTTTT. It specifies CSTRQKTNEKLFF.

The chain employs TRBV11-2 and TRBJ2-7, with 7 bases aligning to TRBD1. CDR1 is SGHAT and CDR2 is FQNNGV in the germline V gene. The CDR3 loop spans 17 amino acids. V dropped 2 bases and J dropped 0; count of bases not matched to a gene: 10. CDR3 nucleotides: TGTGCCAGCAGCTTAACTCTCCTGACAGGGCTCTCCTACGAGCAGTACTTC. Amino acid sequence: CASSLTLLTGLSYEQYF.

This sequence joins TRBV27 and TRBJ1-2, with D maybe TRBD1 (5 bases). Deletions cut 2 bases from V and 5 bases from J, with 15 bases between. Germline CDR1 is MNHEY and CDR2 is SMNVEV (reference sequence). This CDR3 contains 15 residues. The CDR3 nucleotides are TGTGCCAGCAGTTTAACAGGAACGTCTCGGTATGGCTACACCTTC. This translates into CASSLTGTSRYGYTF.

The rearrangement uses TRBV4-1 and TRBJ2-1, with D possibly being TRBD2 (5 bases). Trimming stripped 1 base from V and 5 bases from J, with 12 bases between. The germline gives CDR1 MGHRA, CDR2 YSYEKL. The length of the CDR3 is 15 residues. In DNA, the CDR3 is TGCGCCAGCAGCCAAGGAAGCGGACCCAACAATGAGCAGTTCTTC. Translating it yields CASSQGSGPNNEQFF.

The V gene is TRBV30, the J gene TRBJ2-1; 9 bases map to TRBD2. Per the germline V gene, CDR1 is GTSNPN and CDR2 is SVGIG (reference sequence). V lost 0 bases and J lost 6; bases outside the gene matches: 6. The CDR3 sequence is 15 residues long. The CDR3 DNA follows: TGTGCCTGGAGTGTTTGGGCTAGCGGGGCCAATGAGCAGTTCTTC. Translated, it gives CAWSVWASGANEQFF. The full variable domain, in which reference TRBV30 and TRBJ2-1 provide the parts outside the CDR3, is SQTIHQWPATLVQPVGSPLSLECTVEGTSNPNLYWYRQAAGRGLQLLFYSVGIGQISSEVPQNLSASRPQDRQFILSSKKLLLSDSGFYLCAWSVWASGANEQFFGPGTRLTVL.

The genes are TRBV19 and TRBJ1-5; 7 positions match TRBD1. The CDR3 spans 16 residues. V lost 6 bases, J lost 2 bases, and 10 bases stayed unmatched. Germline loops: CDR1 LNHDA, CDR2 SQIVND (reference sequence). The CDR3: CASSLSGGRGNQPQHF. Here the CDR3 DNA reads TGTGCCAGTAGCCTCTCAGGGGGTCGGGGCAATCAGCCCCAGCATTTT.

This chain links TRBV13 with TRBJ2-7; D is possibly TRBD2 (5 bases). Trimming left V 5 bases short and J 6 bases short, with 17 bases between. The CDR3 loop spans 14 amino acids. Germline V gives CDR1 PRHDT, CDR2 FYEKMQ (reference sequence). The CDR3 bases are TGTGCCAGCAGCACTGGAGGACCCGGCGGCGAGCAGTACTTC. It translates to CASSTGGPGGEQYF.

The chain joins TRBV6-5 to TRBJ2-5, with D perhaps matching TRBD1 (6 bases). Germline V gene sequence: CDR1 MNHEY, CDR2 SVGAGI. V lost 9 bases and J lost 6, with 14 bases in between. This CDR3 has 12 residues. CDR3 residues: CASQGFGQTQYF. Written as DNA, the CDR3 is TGTGCCAGTCAGGGGTTTGGACAGACCCAGTACTTC.

The genes are TRBV19 and TRBJ2-1, with a weak D call TRBD2 (6 bases). The CDR3 contains 15 residues. Looked up from germline, CDR1 is LNHDA and CDR2 is SQIVND (reference sequence). Trimming shortened V by 3 bases and J by 5 bases, and 14 bases separated the two germline ends. For the CDR3, the DNA is TGTGCCAGTAGTATTTTCTGGACTATGAACAATGAGCAGTTCTTC. It codes for CASSIFWTMNNEQFF.

The V gene is TRBV4-1, the J gene TRBJ2-5; D is unclear. The CDR3 has 11 amino acids. V was cut by 5 bases and J by 5 bases, with 6 bases left in between. Germline V CDR1 and CDR2: MGHRA, YSYEKL. In nucleotides, the CDR3 is TGCGCCAGCAGCTCCGGGGAGACCCAGTACTTC. It codes for CASSSGETQYF.

This rearrangement joins TRBV7-2 to TRBJ2-1, with 7 positions matching TRBD2. Germline trimming cut 1 base from V and 2 bases from J; bases unmatched to any gene: 5. The CDR3 runs 16 residues. Germline loops: CDR1 SGHTA, CDR2 FQGNSA. CDR3 region: CASSLDRGRAYNEQFF. The CDR3 region has the DNA TGTGCCAGCAGCTTAGATCGAGGGAGGGCCTACAATGAGCAGTTCTTC.

This clone was recorded only once. The rearrangement joins TRBV6-5 to TRBJ1-2; D remains unclear. The length of the CDR3 is 11 residues. V was cut by 8 bases and J by 8 bases, with 12 bases left in between. The V gene's germline CDR1 is MNHEY and CDR2 SVGAGI. This CDR3 reads CASRSGRGYTF. The DNA for the CDR3 is TGTGCCAGCCGTTCAGGTCGGGGCTACACCTTC.

V gene TRBV27 combines with J gene TRBJ2-2; 16 bases map to TRBD2. V shed 7 bases, J shed 4 bases, and the junction held 9 bases outside the gene matches. The germline V gene has CDR1 MNHEY and CDR2 SMNVEV (reference sequence). The CDR3 loop spans 18 amino acids. Here the CDR3 DNA reads TGTGCCAGCATCTCGGGACTAGCGGGAGGGCCCGGCACCGGGGAGCTGTTTTTT. Amino acid sequence: CASISGLAGGPGTGELFF.

The chain couples TRBV6-1 to TRBJ1-5, with 10 bases lining up with TRBD1. The CDR3 consists of 15 residues. Per germline, CDR1 MNHNS and CDR2 SASEGT. Trimming at V came to 5 bases and at J to 6 bases, leaving 7 bases not matched to a gene. CDR3 bases: TGTGCCAGCAGTCCTCGACAGGGGGCTATTCAGCCCCAGCATTTT. It is translated as CASSPRQGAIQPQHF.

This chain uses TRBV7-9 with TRBJ2-5; 10 nucleotides line up with TRBD1. CDR3 length: 16 amino acids. Germline lookup yields CDR1 SEHNR and CDR2 FQNEAQ (reference sequence). V shed 5 bases, J shed 2 bases, and the junction held 8 bases outside the gene matches. For the CDR3, the DNA is TGTGCCAGCAGCCCCCCGGGACAGGGGAGTCAAGAGACCCAGTACTTC. It translates to CASSPPGQGSQETQYF.

This clone was detected once. This chain joins TRBV4-3 and TRBJ1-1, with TRBD1 as a possible D gene (6 bases). Trimming pared 0 bases from V and 11 bases from J, leaving 16 bases between. The CDR3 has 14 amino acids. Germline V lookup: CDR1 LGHNA, CDR2 YSLEER. The CDR3 sequence: CASSQDPARGAAFF. CDR3 sequence (DNA): TGCGCCAGCAGCCAAGACCCCGCCCGGGGGGCGGCTTTCTTT.